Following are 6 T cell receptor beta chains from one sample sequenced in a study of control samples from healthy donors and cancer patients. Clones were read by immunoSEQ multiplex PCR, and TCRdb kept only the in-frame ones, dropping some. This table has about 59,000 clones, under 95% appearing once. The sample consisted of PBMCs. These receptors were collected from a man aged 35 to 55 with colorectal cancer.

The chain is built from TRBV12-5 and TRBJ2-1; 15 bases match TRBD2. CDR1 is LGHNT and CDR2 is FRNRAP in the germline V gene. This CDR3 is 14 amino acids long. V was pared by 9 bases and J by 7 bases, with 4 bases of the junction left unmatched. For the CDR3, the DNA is TGTGCTAGCGGACTAGCGGGGGGGCCAAATGAGCAGTTCTTC. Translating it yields CASGLAGGPNEQFF.

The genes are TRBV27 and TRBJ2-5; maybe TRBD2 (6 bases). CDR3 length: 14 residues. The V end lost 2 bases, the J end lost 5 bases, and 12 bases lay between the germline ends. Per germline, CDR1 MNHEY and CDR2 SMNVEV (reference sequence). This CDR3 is CASSLDGGFETQYF. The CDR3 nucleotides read TGTGCCAGCAGTTTAGACGGGGGATTCGAGACCCAGTACTTC.

Here the CDR3 DNA reads TGTGCCAGCAGCCCCGGGGACAGGGGGAAGCAGTACTTC. This translates into CASSPGDRGKQYF. The V and J genes are TRBV5-4 and TRBJ2-7; 11 bases map to TRBD1. V lost 4 bases, J lost 8 bases, and 5 bases stayed unmatched. The CDR3 is 13 residues long. The germline V gene has CDR1 SGHNT and CDR2 YYREEE (reference sequence). The whole variable domain, remainder taken from reference TRBV5-4 and TRBJ2-7, is ETGVTQSPTHLIKTRGQQVTLRCSSQSGHNTVSWYQQALGQGPQFIFQYYREEENGRGNFPPRFSGLQFPNYSSELNVNALELDDSALYLCASSPGDRGKQYFGPGTRLTVT.

CDR3 bases: TGTGCCAGCTCACCAATTACAGGGACGGATACGCAGTATTTT. This encodes CASSPITGTDTQYF. The V gene is TRBV18, the J gene TRBJ2-3; possibly TRBD1 for D (6 bases). This CDR3 is 14 amino acids long. From germline, CDR1 is KGHSH and CDR2 LQKENI. V was trimmed by 2 bases and J by 6 bases, leaving 12 bases between them.

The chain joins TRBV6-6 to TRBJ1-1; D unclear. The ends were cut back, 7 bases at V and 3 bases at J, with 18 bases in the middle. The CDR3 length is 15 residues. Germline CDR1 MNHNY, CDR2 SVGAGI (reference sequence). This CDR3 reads CASTLWSGMDTEAFF. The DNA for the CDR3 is TGTGCCAGCACCCTATGGTCGGGGATGGACACTGAAGCTTTCTTT.

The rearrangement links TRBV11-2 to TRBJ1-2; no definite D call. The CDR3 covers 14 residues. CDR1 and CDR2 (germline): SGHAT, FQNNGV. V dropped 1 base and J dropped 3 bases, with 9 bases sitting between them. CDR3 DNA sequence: TGTGCCAGCAGCTTAGTAGGTCAAGACTATGGCTACACCTTC. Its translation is CASSLVGQDYGYTF.